These 18 T cell receptor beta chains originate from one sample sequenced in a study of T-cell memory formation after mild COVID-19. TCRdb called the 5' RACE reads again in MiXCR, with one record for every CDR3 protein. The sample lists 25,000 to 35,000 distinct CDR3 sequences, around 7% seen once, with less than 15% in the top ten. What was sequenced was PBMCs or a T cell subset sorted from them (not recorded which). The receptors here all came from an adult woman who had mild COVID-19 (a few samples of this study predate the infection). Cell type and time point are not known.

This clonotype showed up many times. The chain carries TRBV7-8 and TRBJ1-5; D not certain. The CDR3 runs to 16 residues. V lost 5 bases and J lost 1, with 15 bases in between. Germline V gives CDR1 SGHVS, CDR2 FQNEAQ. CDR3 loop: CASSPVGWISNQPQHF. The DNA for the CDR3 is TGTGCCAGCAGCCCCGTAGGGTGGATAAGCAATCAGCCCCAGCATTTT.

This clonotype was seen at least ten times. The J gene is TRBJ2-2, the V gene TRBV6-2 or TRBV6-3; 7 bases line up with TRBD1. Germline V lookup: CDR1 MNHEY, CDR2 SVGEGT. This CDR3 is 14 amino acids long. With V trimmed by 7 bases and J by 4 bases, 6 bases remained unmatched. DNA for the CDR3: TGTGCCAGCAAACGGACAGGCAGCACCGGGGAGCTGTTTTTT. Translated, it gives CASKRTGSTGELFF.

Ten or more counts support this clonotype. The rearrangement joins TRBV11-3 to TRBJ2-1; tentatively, D is TRBD1 or TRBD2 (6 bases each). Trimming shortened V by 5 bases and J by 3 bases, and 17 bases separated the two germline ends. CDR3 length: 16 amino acids. Germline V gene lookup returns CDR1 SGHNT and CDR2 YENEEA. CDR3 in amino acids: CASSPKGGADYNEQFF. The CDR3, as DNA: TGTGCCAGCAGCCCCAAGGGGGGCGCAGACTACAATGAGCAGTTCTTC.

This clonotype was counted many times. V usage is TRBV24-1 and J usage is TRBJ2-3; 7 nucleotides agree with TRBD2. CDR1 and CDR2 (germline): KGHDR, SFDVKD. Unmatched junction bases numbered 14, after V lost 4 bases and J lost 5 bases. CDR3 size: 17 residues. The CDR3 is CATSEFRAGVVEDTQYF. In nucleotides, the CDR3 is TGTGCCACCAGTGAATTTAGGGCGGGAGTCGTGGAAGATACGCAGTATTTT.

This clonotype was observed many times. This chain uses TRBV27 with TRBJ2-2, with 9 bases identical to TRBD2. Germline V gene data show CDR1 as MNHEY and CDR2 as SMNVEV (reference sequence). V shed 0 bases, J shed 3 bases, and the junction held 5 bases outside the gene matches. This CDR3 is 17 amino acids long. CDR3 amino acids: CASSLSGGRADTGELFF. Written as DNA, the CDR3 is TGTGCCAGCAGTTTATCGGGCGGGAGGGCGGACACCGGGGAGCTGTTTTTT.

This clonotype has a count of ten or more. The V gene is TRBV4-2, the J gene TRBJ2-2; TRBD1 is a possible D gene (5 bases). There are 16 residues in the CDR3. V was clipped by 4 bases and J by 1 base, with 13 bases between them. Germline loops: CDR1 LGHNA, CDR2 YNFKEQ. CDR3 loop: CASSPQGAENTGELFF. CDR3 nucleotide sequence: TGTGCCAGCAGCCCGCAAGGGGCGGAGAACACCGGGGAGCTGTTTTTT.

This clonotype turned up a few times. The rearrangement uses TRBV5-1 and TRBJ2-1, with D perhaps being TRBD1 or TRBD2 (5 bases each). This CDR3 is built from 15 residues. The V gene's germline CDR1 is SGHRS and CDR2 YFSETQ. The V end lost 2 bases, the J end lost 2 bases, and 11 bases lay between the germline ends. As DNA, the CDR3 is TGCGCCAGCAGCTTAAGAGGGGTCCCCTACAATGAGCAGTTCTTC. It is translated as CASSLRGVPYNEQFF. Complete variable domain (other parts from reference TRBV5-1 and TRBJ2-1): KAGVTQTPRYLIKTRGQQVTLSCSPISGHRSVSWYQQTPGQGLQFLFEYFSETQRNKGNFPGRFSGRQFSNSRSEMNVSTLELGDSALYLCASSLRGVPYNEQFFGPGTRLTVL.

Many counts were recorded for this clonotype. The J gene is TRBJ2-6, the V gene TRBV27, with TRBD1 identical over 9 bases. CDR1 is MNHEY, CDR2 SMNVEV, per germline (reference sequence). The CDR3 length is 21 residues. With V trimmed by 0 bases and J by 2 bases, 14 bases remained unmatched. CDR3 sequence: CASSLSALGTGTITGANVLTF. The CDR3 DNA is TGTGCCAGCAGTTTATCGGCCCTCGGGACAGGGACAATAACTGGGGCCAACGTCCTGACTTTC. Full variable domain (remainder filled in from reference TRBV27 and TRBJ2-6): EAQVTQNPRYLITVTGKKLTVTCSQNMNHEYMSWYRQDPGLGLRQIYYSMNVEVTDKGDVPEGYKVSRKEKRNFPLILESPSPNQTSLYFCASSLSALGTGTITGANVLTFGAGSRLTVL.

This clonotype was recorded at least ten times. The chain recombines TRBV5-1 with TRBJ2-1; 7 nucleotides agree with TRBD1. V was clipped by 0 bases and J by 7 bases; unmatched bases: 7. Germline V gives CDR1 SGHRS, CDR2 YFSETQ. The CDR3 sequence is 15 residues long. This CDR3 is CASSLVTGPINEQFF. CDR3 sequence (DNA): TGCGCCAGCAGCTTGGTGACAGGGCCGATAAATGAGCAGTTCTTC.

This clonotype was detected ten times or more. The chain uses TRBV18 and TRBJ2-1; weak D call: TRBD1 (6 bases). Trimming cost V 3 bases and J 2 bases, with 11 bases left between them. The CDR3 is 15 residues long. CDR1 KGHSH and CDR2 LQKENI come from the germline V gene. DNA for the CDR3: TGTGCCAGCTCACCGTTGGCAGGGGCCTACAATGAGCAGTTCTTC. It yields the protein CASSPLAGAYNEQFF.

This clonotype occurred many times. This chain joins TRBV29-1 and TRBJ2-3; tentatively, D is TRBD1 or TRBD2 (6 bases each). CDR3 size: 13 residues. Germline-derived CDR1 and CDR2 are SQVTM and ANQGSEA. Trimming cost V 4 bases and J 0 bases, with 8 bases left between them. CDR3: CSVGGASTDTQYF. The CDR3 nucleotides are TGCAGCGTTGGGGGGGCAAGCACAGATACGCAGTATTTT.

At least ten counts were recorded for this clonotype. The chain joins TRBV7-9 to TRBJ2-2; D not resolved. The CDR3 is 14 residues long. Trimming stripped 0 bases from V and 1 base from J, with 3 bases between. Germline assignment: CDR1 SEHNR and CDR2 FQNEAQ (reference sequence). The CDR3 loop is CASSLAQNTGELFF. DNA for the CDR3: TGTGCCAGCAGCTTAGCCCAGAACACCGGGGAGCTGTTTTTT.

In its sample, this clonotype was seen many times. The rearrangement links TRBV5-1 to TRBJ2-1; the match to TRBD1 covers 9 bases. V gave up 8 bases and J gave up 7 bases; unmatched junction bases: 4. Germline V lookup: CDR1 SGHRS, CDR2 YFSETQ. This CDR3 has 12 amino acids. The CDR3 DNA follows: TGCGCCAGTGGGACAGGGCGGAATGAGCAGTTCTTC. Amino acids: CASGTGRNEQFF.

This clonotype was recorded many times. The chain combines TRBV25-1 with TRBJ2-7, with TRBD2 matching 10 bases. The J segment lost 0 bases and the V segment lost 5 bases, leaving 16 bases of the junction unmatched. Germline CDR1 MGHDK, CDR2 SYGVNS. The CDR3 spans 19 residues. The DNA of the CDR3 is TGTGCCAGCAGTTATGAGGACAGGAGAACTAGCGGGGTCTCCTACGAGCAGTACTTC. Amino acids: CASSYEDRRTSGVSYEQYF.

This clonotype has more than one count but fewer than ten. The chain links TRBV5-1 to TRBJ2-2; the D gene is possibly TRBD1 (6 bases). The CDR3 runs 16 residues. Trimming left V 3 bases short and J 0 bases short, with 12 bases between. Germline lookup yields CDR1 SGHRS and CDR2 YFSETQ. Here the CDR3 reads CASSSTGHANTGELFF. The CDR3, as DNA: TGCGCCAGCAGCTCAACGGGACACGCGAACACCGGGGAGCTGTTTTTT. The full variable domain, its missing parts supplied by reference TRBV5-1 and TRBJ2-2, is KAGVTQTPRYLIKTRGQQVTLSCSPISGHRSVSWYQQTPGQGLQFLFEYFSETQRNKGNFPGRFSGRQFSNSRSEMNVSTLELGDSALYLCASSSTGHANTGELFFGEGSRLTVL.

This clonotype was seen ten or more times. This CDR3 reads CASSDRREGMGDTQYF. As DNA, the CDR3 is TGTGCCAGCAGTGATCGGCGGGAGGGCATGGGAGATACGCAGTATTTT. V is TRBV2 and J is TRBJ2-3; TRBD2 matches at 9 bases. CDR1 SNHLY and CDR2 FYNNEI come from the germline V gene. The CDR3 is 16 residues long. V dropped 3 bases and J dropped 5; count of bases not matched to a gene: 9.

This clonotype was seen at least ten times. V is TRBV9 and J is TRBJ2-1; 8 bases match TRBD2. From germline, CDR1 is SGDLS and CDR2 YYNGEE. This CDR3 is built from 16 residues. J lost 2 bases, V lost 6 bases, and 10 bases had no gene match. As DNA, the CDR3 is TGTGCCAGCACCCGTAGCGGTAGCGGGACCTACAATGAGCAGTTCTTC. It encodes CASTRSGSGTYNEQFF.

This clonotype was detected many times. The chain joins TRBV29-1 to TRBJ1-2; possibly TRBD1 for D (5 bases). This CDR3 region has 11 residues. V was trimmed by 3 bases and J by 7 bases, leaving 9 bases between them. Germline lookup yields CDR1 SQVTM and CDR2 ANQGSEA. DNA for the CDR3: TGCAGCGTTGATGCGAGGGGTGGCTACACCTTC. Its translation is CSVDARGGYTF.